The 28 T cell receptor beta chains reported below all come from one sample, sequenced in a study of blood T cells in healthy people across ages. Through a sample-barcoded 5' primer and a J-beta primer mix, a second PCR was run for 7 to 11 cycles. TCRdb passed the 5' RACE reads through MiXCR, listing each CDR3 protein once. Of about 570,000 distinct CDR3 sequences listed, about 29% are singletons. The sample also formed part of further work on T cells of mothers and their children.

Sequencing was carried out using blood. The receptors here all came from a boy aged 2-9 years in good health.

This clonotype occurred a few times. This chain links TRBV7-9 with TRBJ2-5, with D tentatively TRBD1 (5 bases). From germline, CDR1 is SEHNR and CDR2 FQNEAQ (reference sequence). V lost 5 bases to trimming and J lost 4 bases, with 17 bases between them. The CDR3 covers 15 residues. CDR3: CASSPTVRAGETQYF. Here the CDR3 DNA reads TGTGCCAGCAGCCCAACTGTCAGGGCAGGAGAGACCCAGTACTTC.

This clonotype was observed a few times. The chain recombines TRBV14 with TRBJ2-3, with D uncertain. The germline gives CDR1 SGHDN, CDR2 FVKESK. The CDR3 is 12 amino acids. Trimming pared 4 bases from V and 8 bases from J, leaving 10 bases between. The CDR3 here is CASSPAPGTQYF. The CDR3 DNA sequence: TGTGCCAGCAGCCCAGCGCCGGGTACGCAGTATTTT. Using reference TRBV14 and TRBJ2-3 for the parts outside the CDR3, the full variable domain is EAGVTQFPSHSVIEKGQTVTLRCDPISGHDNLYWYRRVMGKEIKFLLHFVKESKQDESGMPNNRFLAERTGGTYSTLKVQPAELEDSGVYFCASSPAPGTQYFGPGTRLTVL.

This chain joins TRBV20-1 and TRBJ2-5, with 10 bases aligning to TRBD1. Losses at the gene ends were 6 bases for V and 1 base for J; bases not matched to a gene: 5. Germline V gene sequence: CDR1 DFQATT, CDR2 SNEGSKA (reference sequence). The CDR3 is 14 amino acids. Here the CDR3 DNA reads TGCAGTGCCCCTCGGGACAGGGGCCAAGAGACCCAGTACTTC. Amino acids: CSAPRDRGQETQYF.

The chain is built from TRBV3-1 and TRBJ2-1; 10 bases fit TRBD2. This CDR3 has 14 residues. Germline V gene sequence: CDR1 LGHDT, CDR2 YNNKEL (reference sequence). The ends lost 6 bases at V and 2 bases at J; junction bases unmatched: 1. The CDR3 DNA reads as TGTGCCAGCAGTAGCGGGAGGACCTACAATGAGCAGTTCTTC. As protein: CASSSGRTYNEQFF.

The chain recombines TRBV5-6 with TRBJ2-5; D might be TRBD2 (5 bases). The DNA matches TRBJ2-1 better at its end, which makes the J call doubtful. The CDR3 has 14 amino acids. The germline gives CDR1 SGHDT, CDR2 YYEEEE. CDR3: CASSYPGLADEQFF. The CDR3 DNA sequence: TGTGCCAGCAGCTACCCCGGGCTAGCTGATGAGCAGTTCTTC.

In its sample, this clonotype was seen once. The chain has TRBV5-1 and TRBJ2-5; perhaps TRBD1 as D (5 bases). The CDR3 loop spans 15 amino acids. V lost 1 base and J lost 2, with 12 bases in between. The germline V gene encodes CDR1 SGHRS and CDR2 YFSETQ. The chain's CDR3 is CASSLLTGPQETQYF. In DNA form, the CDR3 reads TGCGCCAGCAGCTTGCTAACAGGACCACAAGAGACCCAGTACTTC.

The genes are TRBV20-1 and TRBJ2-2; TRBD2 is a possible D gene (5 bases). Germline V lookup: CDR1 DFQATT, CDR2 SNEGSKA (reference sequence). The CDR3 covers 13 residues. With 6 bases removed from V and 2 bases from J, the gap between germline ends came to 10 bases. The CDR3 bases are TGCAGTGCCGGAACTAGTAACACCGGGGAGCTGTTTTTT. This encodes CSAGTSNTGELFF.

The chain couples TRBV20-1 to TRBJ1-2; no definite D call. The V gene lost 5 bases and the J gene lost 6 bases, with 13 bases spanning the gap. This CDR3 comprises 12 residues. CDR1 is DFQATT and CDR2 is SNEGSKA in the germline V gene (reference sequence). The CDR3 is CSAQYTSDGYTF. DNA for the CDR3: TGCAGTGCTCAATATACATCGGATGGCTACACCTTC.

To note about this clonotype: The junction does not match germline at one end; this may be a read error. The CDR3 DNA sequence: TGCGCCAGCAGCTTCGGCCTGAACACTGGAGCTTTCTTT. Protein sequence: CASSFGLNTGAFF. The V call is TRBV5-1, the J call TRBJ1-1; no clear D gene. This CDR3 comprises 13 residues. CDR1 SGHRS and CDR2 YFSETQ come from the germline V gene.

This chain links TRBV7-9 with TRBJ1-4, with unresolved D. Germline-derived CDR1 and CDR2 are SEHNR and FQNEAQ (reference sequence). Trimming took 7 bases from V and 0 from J, leaving 24 bases between them. The CDR3 totals 19 residues. This chain's CDR3 is CASIDGRWGSPTTNEKLFF. The CDR3 DNA sequence: TGTGCCAGCATCGACGGTCGTTGGGGTTCCCCTACAACTAATGAAAAACTGTTTTTT.

This clonotype appeared a few times. The rearrangement uses TRBV14 and TRBJ2-1, with a possible D match to TRBD2 (6 bases). The CDR3 runs 19 residues. V was clipped by 4 bases and J by 7 bases, with 29 bases between them. Germline-derived CDR1 and CDR2 are SGHDN and FVKESK. CDR3 sequence reads: CASSPHPRWRDTLPNEQFF. CDR3 bases: TGTGCCAGCAGCCCCCACCCCCGCTGGCGGGATACACTGCCAAATGAGCAGTTCTTC.

The chain has TRBV2 and TRBJ1-4; the D is unclear. The CDR3 has 14 residues. The germline V gene encodes CDR1 SNHLY and CDR2 FYNNEI. Trimming removed 5 bases from V and 11 bases from J, with 18 bases in between. In DNA, the CDR3 is TGTGCCAGCAGTATAGGTCCCGTGTGGGAGAAACTGTTTTTT. The encoded protein is CASSIGPVWEKLFF.

This clonotype came up a few times. The V gene is TRBV6-2 or TRBV6-3, the J gene TRBJ2-6, with no clear D. The CDR3 runs to 18 residues. Germline lookup yields CDR1 MNHEY and CDR2 SVGEGT. V lost 2 bases and J 1 base, leaving 15 bases between the germline ends. CDR3 loop: CASSYSKTPLSGANVLTF. The CDR3 DNA follows: TGTGCCAGCAGTTACAGCAAGACTCCCCTATCTGGGGCCAACGTCCTGACTTTC.

The V call is TRBV6-2 or TRBV6-3, the J call TRBJ2-3, with D perhaps assigned TRBD1 or TRBD2 (5 bases each). Trimming took off 0 bases at V and 3 bases at J, with 16 bases between the two ends. The CDR3 covers 17 residues. The germline V gene has CDR1 MNHEY and CDR2 SVGEGT. Here the CDR3 reads CASSYSIGDGQTDTQYF. In DNA form, the CDR3 reads TGTGCCAGCAGTTACTCGATTGGGGACGGCCAGACAGATACGCAGTATTTT.

The genes are TRBV3-1 and TRBJ2-4; the D gene is possibly TRBD1 (6 bases). The CDR3 runs 14 residues. Trimming stripped 5 bases from V and 1 base from J, with 9 bases between. Germline V lookup: CDR1 LGHDT, CDR2 YNNKEL (reference sequence). CDR3 DNA sequence: TGTGCCAGCAGCAAGCAGGGGGCCAAAAACATTCAGTACTTC. Its protein is CASSKQGAKNIQYF.

V is TRBV7-9 and J is TRBJ1-1; D uncertain. The germline CDR1 and CDR2 sequences are SEHNR and FQNEAQ (reference sequence). The CDR3 totals 16 residues. The V and J ends lost 5 bases and 10 bases respectively, with 26 bases between them. The CDR3 spells CASSPTRVGSLDGAFF. In nucleotides, the CDR3 is TGTGCCAGCAGCCCTACCCGGGTAGGTTCCCTGGATGGAGCTTTCTTT.

There are a few counts of this clonotype. This sequence joins TRBV24-1 and TRBJ2-2; 9 bases are shared with TRBD1. Germline CDR1 KGHDR, CDR2 SFDVKD. The CDR3 totals 15 residues. J was trimmed by 4 bases and V by 8 bases; bases with no gene match: 7. CDR3 protein: CATNPGQGSTGELFF. The CDR3 DNA reads TGTGCCACCAATCCGGGACAGGGAAGCACCGGGGAGCTGTTTTTT.

This clonotype has a handful of counts. DNA of the CDR3: TGTGCCAGCAGTGAAAAGGATGGCTACACCTTC. Amino acids: CASSEKDGYTF. The gene calls are TRBV25-1 and TRBJ1-2, with D uncertain. Germline V gene sequence: CDR1 MGHDK, CDR2 SYGVNS. The CDR3 spans 11 residues. Between the trimmed V and J ends, which lost 2 bases and 6 bases, there was a span of 4 bases.

This clonotype was counted between two and nine times. A much larger clone is a single base away; this may be a read error. The chain recombines TRBV7-9 with TRBJ1-4; TRBD1 aligns across 9 bases. V lost 6 bases and J lost 4; bases outside the gene matches: 3. CDR3 length equals 14 residues. From germline, CDR1 is SEHNR and CDR2 FQNEAQ (reference sequence). CDR3 residues: CASSTGQGNEKLFF. In DNA form, the CDR3 reads TGTGCCAGCAGTACGGGACAGGGTAATGAAAAACTGTTTTTT.

In this sample, this clonotype turned up a few times. This chain uses TRBV29-1 with TRBJ1-2; TRBD1 is a possible D gene (5 bases). The germline V gene has CDR1 SQVTM and CDR2 ANQGSEA. The CDR3 extends over 13 amino acids. V shed 6 bases and J shed 8 bases, with 19 bases lying between them. The CDR3 here is CSVVYSGHSGYTF. CDR3 sequence (DNA): TGCAGCGTCGTATATTCTGGACATTCAGGCTACACCTTC.

This clonotype appeared a few times. V and J are TRBV2 and TRBJ1-3, with D unresolved. CDR1 is SNHLY and CDR2 is FYNNEI in the germline V gene. The CDR3 consists of 12 residues. V lost 6 bases and J 5 bases, leaving 8 bases between the germline ends. The CDR3 protein is CASSGRRNTIYF. In nucleotides, the CDR3 is TGTGCCAGCAGCGGTCGCAGAAACACCATATATTTT.

There are a few counts of this clonotype. The chain carries TRBV2 and TRBJ2-3; D gene uncertain. Germline V CDR1 and CDR2: SNHLY, FYNNEI. The CDR3 loop spans 13 amino acids. Trimming pared 6 bases from V and 6 bases from J, leaving 13 bases between. Written as DNA, the CDR3 is TGTGCCAGCAGCCTCACCGGGCTGGATACGCAGTATTTT. It translates to CASSLTGLDTQYF. Variable domain in full (rest from reference TRBV2 and TRBJ2-3): EPEVTQTPSHQVTQMGQEVILRCVPISNHLYFYWYRQILGQKVEFLVSFYNNEISEKSEIFDDQFSVERPDGSNFTLKIRSTKLEDSAMYFCASSLTGLDTQYFGPGTRLTVL.

As concerns this clonotype: Relative to the germline gene, one junction end is altered; a read error may explain this. The rearrangement joins TRBV14 to TRBJ2-7, with 7 positions matching TRBD2. Germline-derived CDR1 and CDR2 are SGHDN and FVKESK. The CDR3 is made up of 15 amino acids. CDR3 amino acids: CAGSHPLGGTYEQYF. The CDR3 nucleotides are TGTGCCGGCAGCCACCCCTTGGGGGGGACCTACGAGCAGTACTTC.

This rearrangement joins TRBV7-2 to TRBJ1-5; the match to TRBD1 covers 8 bases. The CDR3 has 15 residues. V was pared by 5 bases and J by 6 bases, with 9 bases of the junction left unmatched. The germline V gene encodes CDR1 SGHTA and CDR2 FQGNSA. CDR3 protein: CASSLGQGVGQPQHF. CDR3 coding DNA: TGTGCCAGCAGCCTCGGACAGGGTGTGGGTCAGCCCCAGCATTTT.

This clonotype occurred many times. The J gene is TRBJ2-2, the V gene TRBV4-2, with D perhaps TRBD2 (5 bases). CDR3 length equals 15 residues. CDR1 and CDR2 (germline): LGHNA, YNFKEQ. The germline V and J ends were trimmed by 4 bases and 3 bases, with 12 bases remaining between them. The DNA for the CDR3 is TGTGCCAGCAGCCCACTAGAGTCGGACACCGGGGAGCTGTTTTTT. Translation: CASSPLESDTGELFF.

The chain recombines TRBV19 with TRBJ2-1; weak D call: TRBD2 (6 bases). Germline V gene data show CDR1 as LNHDA and CDR2 as SQIVND (reference sequence). The V gene lost 5 bases and the J gene lost 4 bases, with 15 bases spanning the gap. This CDR3 comprises 15 residues. Written as DNA, the CDR3 is TGTGCCAGTAGTCAGTGGGGGGAGGAATACAATGAGCAGTTCTTC. Its translation is CASSQWGEEYNEQFF.

This clonotype appeared many times. V is TRBV5-1 and J is TRBJ1-5; D call uncertain. There are 13 residues in the CDR3. The germline gives CDR1 SGHRS, CDR2 YFSETQ. V lost 0 bases, J lost 7 bases, and 8 bases lay in between. The CDR3 region has the DNA TGCGCCAGCAGCTTGGATGGGAACCAGCCCCAGCATTTT. This encodes CASSLDGNQPQHF.

The DNA of the CDR3 is TGCAGTGCTAGTTCTCGAGGGAGCTCCAACACTGAAGCTTTCTTT. Translated, it gives CSASSRGSSNTEAFF. The genes are TRBV20-1 and TRBJ1-1; no firm D call. Germline loops: CDR1 DFQATT, CDR2 SNEGSKA (reference sequence). The CDR3 is 15 residues long. Trimming took 3 bases from V and 2 from J, leaving 16 bases between them.